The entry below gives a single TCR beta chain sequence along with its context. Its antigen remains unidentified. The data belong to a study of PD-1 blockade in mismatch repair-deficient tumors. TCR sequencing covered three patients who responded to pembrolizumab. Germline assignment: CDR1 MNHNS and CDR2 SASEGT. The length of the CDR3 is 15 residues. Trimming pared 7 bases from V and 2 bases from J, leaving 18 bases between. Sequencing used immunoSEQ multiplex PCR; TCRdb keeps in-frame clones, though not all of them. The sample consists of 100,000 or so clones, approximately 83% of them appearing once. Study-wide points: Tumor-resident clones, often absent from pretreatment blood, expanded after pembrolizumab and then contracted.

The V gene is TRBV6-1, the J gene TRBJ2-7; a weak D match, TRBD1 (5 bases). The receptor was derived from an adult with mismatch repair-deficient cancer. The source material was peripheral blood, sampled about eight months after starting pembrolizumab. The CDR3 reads CASNLAPDSTYEQYF. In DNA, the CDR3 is TGTGCCAGCAACTTGGCGCCTGACAGTACCTACGAGCAGTACTTC.